The rows below give T cell receptor beta chains drawn from one sample of a study of T cells in localized non-small cell lung cancer. Profiled with immunoSEQ multiplex PCR; TCRdb holds only in-frame clones, not every one. There are 10,000 to 15,000 clones in the sample; around four fifths occur only once, and 25% to 30% lies in the top ten. The sequences come from peripheral blood, collected before any cancer treatment. These receptors all come from a male donor aged 60 or older with stage I squamous cell lung carcinoma. Each CDR3 is given with its conserved first and last residue. D genes are given only for firm matches. The size field is filled for only some rows; it gives once, few, many or a size class.

NA | TRBJ1-2 | NA | TRBV21-1 | TGTGCCAGCAGCAAAGTAGTTGCAGGGTGGCATGGCTACACCTTC | CASSKVVAGWHGYTF
TRBD2 | TRBJ2-7 | NA | TRBV11-2 | TGTGCCAGCAGCTTAGGGGCTAGCGGGCGCTACGAGCAGTACTTC | CASSLGASGRYEQYF
NA | TRBJ2-3 | few | TRBV5-1 | TGCGCCAGCAGCGGAACAGGGTCAGATACGCAGTATTTT | CASSGTGSDTQYF
TRBD2 | TRBJ2-3 | NA | TRBV5-1 | TGCGCCAGCAGCTTGTATGGGGAGGGATCAGATACGCAGTATTTT | CASSLYGEGSDTQYF
TRBD1 | TRBJ2-7 | NA | TRBV5-1 | TGCGCCAGCAGCTTGACCTCGGACAGGTGGAAAGGCGAGCAGTACTTC | CASSLTSDRWKGEQYF
NA | TRBJ2-1 | once | TRBV10-3 | TGTGCCATCAGTTTAGGGTCTAATGAGCAGTTCTTC | CAISLGSNEQFF
NA | TRBJ2-7 | NA | TRBV7-9 | TGTGCCAGCAGCTTAGCGGAGAACGAGCAGTACTTC | CASSLAENEQYF
NA | TRBJ2-3 | NA | TRBV6-4 | TGTGCCAGCAGTGATGGGGGGAGCACAGATACGCAGTATTTT | CASSDGGSTDTQYF
TRBD2 | TRBJ2-3 | NA | TRBV5-1 | TGCGCCAGCAGTCCCCCGACTAGCGGGAGAGGTGATACGCAGTATTTT | CASSPPTSGRGDTQYF
NA | TRBJ1-2 | NA | TRBV19 | TGTGCCAGTAGAGTGTTCGAAGAAAGTGGCTATGGCTACACCTTC | CASRVFEESGYGYTF
NA | TRBJ1-1 | NA | TRBV29-1 | TGCAGCGTTGGACGGAGATCGAACACTGAAGCTTTCTTT | CSVGRRSNTEAFF
TRBD1 | TRBJ2-7 | NA | TRBV5-1 | TGCGCCAGCAGCCCCCGACAGGGGCGGCCGGGGGAGCAGTACTTC | CASSPRQGRPGEQYF
NA | TRBJ2-3 | NA | TRBV5-1 | TGCGCCAGCAGCTTATGGGGAACTTCTCCAGATACGCAGTATTTT | CASSLWGTSPDTQYF
NA | TRBJ2-3 | NA | TRBV7-8 | TGTGCCAGCAGCTTAAGGCCGGGGACAGATACGCAGTATTTT | CASSLRPGTDTQYF
NA | TRBJ1-3 | NA | TRBV30 | TGTGCCTGGAGTAGGCGCACAGGGGGAAACACCATATATTTT | CAWSRRTGGNTIYF
NA | TRBJ1-1 | NA | TRBV4-1 | TGCGCCAGCAGCCAAGTCCACAGGGTATCCACTGAAGCTTTCTTT | CASSQVHRVSTEAFF
NA | TRBJ2-1 | NA | TRBV11-3 | TGTGCCAGCAGCCTTATATCGGATGAGCAGTTCTTC | CASSLISDEQFF
NA | TRBJ2-7 | NA | TRBV5-6 | TGTGCCAGCAGCTTTAATGGGGCACCTCTTTACGAGCAGTACTTC | CASSFNGAPLYEQYF
NA | TRBJ2-1 | NA | TRBV27 | TGTGCCAGCAGTTTCCAGGGAGATGAGCAGTTCTTC | CASSFQGDEQFF
TRBD1 | TRBJ2-2 | NA | TRBV10-3 | TGTGCCATCAGTGGGGGACCGGGACAGGGGGCGATCGGGGAGCTGTTTTTT | CAISGGPGQGAIGELFF
NA | TRBJ1-1 | NA | TRBV5-1 | TGCGCCAGCAGCGACGGTACTGAAGCTTTCTTT | CASSDGTEAFF
TRBD1 | TRBJ1-1 | NA | TRBV5-1 | TGCGCCAGCAGCTGGGACAGGGACACTGAAGCTTTCTTT | CASSWDRDTEAFF
TRBD1 | TRBJ2-4 | NA | TRBV7-4 | TGTGCCAGCAGAGCCGGGACAGGGGTTTGGGACATTCAGTACTTC | CASRAGTGVWDIQYF
TRBD2 | TRBJ2-1 | NA | TRBV15 | TGTGCCACCAGCGTAGCGGGAGGGCGCAATGAGCAGTTCTTC | CATSVAGGRNEQFF
TRBD1 | TRBJ2-7 | NA | TRBV12-5 | TGTGCTAGTGGTACAGGGGTCCGGTTCTACGAGCAGTACTTC | CASGTGVRFYEQYF
TRBD2 | TRBJ2-2 | NA | TRBV27 | TGTGCCAGCAGGGGGCTGACTTCGCCGGGACTAGCGGGTAGTACCCGGGAGCTGTTTTTT | CASRGLTSPGLAGSTRELFF
NA | TRBJ1-5 | NA | TRBV19 | TGTGCCAGTAGTTTGGTCAGCGGATCTAATCAGCCCCAGCATTTT | CASSLVSGSNQPQHF
NA | TRBJ2-7 | NA | TRBV4-1 | TGCGCCAGCAGCCAAGGGCCGGGGTATCCGGGGGAAACCTACGAGCAGTACTTC | CASSQGPGYPGETYEQYF
TRBD2 | TRBJ2-7 | NA | TRBV15 | TGTGCCACCAGCAGAGACACCGGGACTAGCCTGGGCGAGCAGTACTTC | CATSRDTGTSLGEQYF
TRBD1 | TRBJ2-5 | once | TRBV10-2 | TGCGCCAGCAGTGACGTTTTTACAGGGGACGAGACCCAGTACTTC | CASSDVFTGDETQYF
TRBD2 | TRBJ2-7 | NA | TRBV29-1 | TGCAGCGTTGAGGCTCAAGGGCGGGGGGGGTACGAGCAGTACTTC | CSVEAQGRGGYEQYF
NA | TRBJ1-6 | NA | TRBV4-1 | TGCGCCAGCAGCCGAGGGGTAGGGAGTAATTCACCCCTCCACTTT | CASSRGVGSNSPLHF
TRBD2 | TRBJ2-2 | NA | TRBV28 | TGTGCCAGCTTAGCGGGAGGGAACACCGGGGAGCTGTTTTTT | CASLAGGNTGELFF
NA | TRBJ2-1 | few | TRBV27 | TGTGCCAGCAGTTTAGACGGACAGTGGAATGAGCAGTTCTTC | CASSLDGQWNEQFF
NA | TRBJ2-5 | NA | TRBV29-1 | TGCAGCGTTGGGGGGAGAGAGACCCAGTACTTC | CSVGGRETQYF
TRBD1 | TRBJ2-7 | NA | TRBV6-1 | TGTGCCAGCAGGGCCGGGACAGGTCCCTACGAGCAGTACTTC | CASRAGTGPYEQYF
NA | TRBJ1-1 | NA | TRBV9 | TGTGCCAGCAGCGTAGAGAGTGAAGCTTTCTTT | CASSVESEAFF
TRBD2 | TRBJ2-7 | NA | TRBV19 | TGTGCCAGTAGTATTGTAGCGGGAGCCTGGGAGCAGTACTTC | CASSIVAGAWEQYF
NA | TRBJ2-1 | NA | TRBV2 | TGTGCCAGCAGTGAAGATCGGACTGGCAATGAGCAGTTCTTC | CASSEDRTGNEQFF
NA | TRBJ2-1 | NA | TRBV29-1 | TGCAGCGGATATCATAATAATGAGCAGTTCTTC | CSGYHNNEQFF
NA | TRBJ1-4 | NA | TRBV28 | TGTGCCAGCAGTTTACTACGGCCGGGGGTAAAACTGTTTTTT | CASSLLRPGVKLFF
TRBD1 | TRBJ2-3 | NA | TRBV9 | TGTGCCAGCAGCGTAGTTGTAGGGGGCGGTTTAGATACGCAGTATTTT | CASSVVVGGGLDTQYF
NA | TRBJ2-7 | NA | TRBV7-2 | TGTGCCAGCAGCCAACAAGGAGGGAGCCTCTCCTACGAGCAGTACTTC | CASSQQGGSLSYEQYF
NA | TRBJ2-7 | NA | TRBV30 | TGTGCCTGGAGTCAGGCTTCCTCCGAGCAGTACTTC | CAWSQASSEQYF
NA | TRBJ2-3 | once | TRBV19 | TGTGCCAGTAGTCGGGACGTCACAGATACGCAGTATTTT | CASSRDVTDTQYF
TRBD2 | TRBJ2-7 | NA | TRBV4-2 | TGTGCCAGCAGCCAAGTCCGGTCTGCGGGAGGCTACGAGCAGTACTTC | CASSQVRSAGGYEQYF